This T cell receptor beta chain emerged from a study of type 1 regulatory T cells. Overall study context: T-allo10 is a Tr1-enriched, alloantigen-specific CD4 T cell product made in vitro. General observations from the study: Type 1 regulatory T cells had a more restricted TCR repertoire than non-type 1 regulatory T cells.

Germline V lookup: CDR1 SGHTA, CDR2 FQGNSA. The CDR3 has 14 residues. Deletions cut 1 base from V and 7 bases from J, with 11 bases between. To note about this clonotype: What it binds is unknown.

TCRdb re-called the reads through MiXCR, storing one row per CDR3 protein. The sample holds fewer than 7,000 distinct CDR3 sequences, 25% to 35% seen once. The source is a human donor in good health. Sequencing used cultured type 1 regulatory T (Tr1) cells, either the whole culture or a sorted fraction (not recorded which). This chain links TRBV7-2 with TRBJ1-5, with D unresolved. The CDR3 coding sequence is TGTGCCAGCAGCTTAGTAAGGGCCGGGCAGCCCCAGCATTTT. Its protein product is CASSLVRAGQPQHF. The full variable domain, rest sourced from reference TRBV7-2 and TRBJ1-5, is GAGVSQSPSNKVTEKGKDVELRCDPISGHTALYWYRQSLGQGLEFLIYFQGNSAPDKSGLPSDRFSAERTGGSVSTLTIQRTQQEDSAVYLCASSLVRAGQPQHFGDGTRLSIL.